Below, one T cell receptor beta chain is given with its context. What it recognizes is unknown. This record belongs to a study of cytomegalovirus exposure and HLA in healthy donors. About the study: The 95 to 150 validation repertoires used a platform that matched the one used for the roughly 650 first-cohort repertoires, as a later analysis reported. Study-wide results and caveats: Most TCRs appeared rarely, but some public TCRs recurred in many donors. The study recorded around 160 TCR beta chains that were cytomegalovirus-associated. In vitro confirmation showed a few CMV-associated chains to be CMV antigen specific.

The data were produced by immunoSEQ multiplex PCR, yet TCRdb's version contains in-frame clones alone and is incomplete. The sample lists about 180,000 clones; 85% were seen once. This CDR3 contains 13 residues. The germline V and J ends were trimmed by 8 bases and 1 base, with 8 bases remaining between them. Germline-derived CDR1 and CDR2 are MNHEY and SMNVEV (reference sequence). The TCR originated in a young man in good health and CMV-seropositive. What was sequenced was PBMCs. The rearrangement uses TRBV27 and TRBJ2-2, with D possibly being TRBD2 (6 bases). The DNA of the CDR3 is TGTGCCAGCTTGCGGGAGAACACCGGGGAGCTGTTTTTT. This translates into CASLRENTGELFF.